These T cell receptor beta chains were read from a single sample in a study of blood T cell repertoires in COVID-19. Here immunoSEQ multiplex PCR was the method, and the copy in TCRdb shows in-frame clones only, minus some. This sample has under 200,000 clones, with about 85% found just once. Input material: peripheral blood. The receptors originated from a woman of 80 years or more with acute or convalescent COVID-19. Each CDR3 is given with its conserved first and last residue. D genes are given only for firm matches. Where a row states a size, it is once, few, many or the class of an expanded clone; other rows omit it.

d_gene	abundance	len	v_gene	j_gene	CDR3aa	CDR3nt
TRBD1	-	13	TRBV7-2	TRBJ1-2	CASSPGQGDGYTF	TGTGCCAGCAGCCCCGGACAGGGGGATGGCTACACCTTC
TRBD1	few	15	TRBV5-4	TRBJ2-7	CASSSGTGSSYEQYF	TGTGCCAGCAGCTCCGGGACAGGGAGCTCCTACGAGCAGTACTTC
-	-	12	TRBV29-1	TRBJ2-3	CSVENVGDTQYF	TGCAGCGTTGAGAACGTGGGCGATACGCAGTATTTT
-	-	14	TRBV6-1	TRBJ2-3	CASSEQQGRDTQYF	TGTGCCAGCAGTGAGCAGCAGGGGAGAGATACGCAGTATTTT
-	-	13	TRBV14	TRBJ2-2	CASSHPNTGELFF	TGTGCCAGCAGCCACCCTAACACCGGGGAGCTGTTTTTT
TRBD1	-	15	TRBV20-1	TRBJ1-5	CSASTTGYSNQPQHF	TGCAGTGCTAGTACGACAGGGTATAGCAATCAGCCCCAGCATTTT
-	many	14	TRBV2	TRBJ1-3	CASSEAGAGNTIYF	TGTGCCAGCAGTGAAGCTGGTGCGGGAAACACCATATATTTT
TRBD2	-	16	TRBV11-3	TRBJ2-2	CASSFSSGGSTGELFF	TGTGCCAGCAGCTTTTCTTCGGGGGGAAGCACCGGGGAGCTGTTTTTT
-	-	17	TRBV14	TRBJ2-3	CASSPLVRGPSTDTQYF	TGTGCCAGCAGCCCCCTAGTTCGAGGGCCCAGCACAGATACGCAGTATTTT
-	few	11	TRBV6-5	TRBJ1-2	CASSPGVGYTF	TGTGCCAGCAGCCCAGGGGTCGGCTACACCTTC
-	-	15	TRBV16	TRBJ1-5	CASSPLDGGNQPQHF	TGTGCCAGCAGCCCCCTAGACGGAGGCAATCAGCCCCAGCATTTT
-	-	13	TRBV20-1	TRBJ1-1	CSASLHSSPEAFF	TGCAGTGCTAGTCTTCACTCGTCCCCTGAAGCTTTCTTT
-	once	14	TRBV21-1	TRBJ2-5	CASSKLEGEETQYF	TGTGCCAGCAGCAAATTGGAGGGTGAAGAGACCCAGTACTTC
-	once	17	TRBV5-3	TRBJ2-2	CARSPWPDSSNTGELFF	TGTGCCAGAAGCCCCTGGCCGGACTCCTCGAACACCGGGGAGCTGTTTTTT
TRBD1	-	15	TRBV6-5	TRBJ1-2	CASRILQGAYYGYTF	TGTGCCAGCAGAATTCTACAGGGGGCTTATTATGGCTACACCTTC
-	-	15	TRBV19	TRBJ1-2	CASQGSRPTAYGYTF	TGTGCCAGTCAAGGGTCTCGGCCGACAGCCTATGGCTACACCTTC
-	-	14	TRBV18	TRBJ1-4	CASSPRGGGEKLFF	TGTGCCAGCTCACCACGCGGGGGAGGAGAAAAACTGTTTTTT
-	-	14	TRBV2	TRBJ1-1	CASSVDRSVLKAFF	TGTGCCAGCAGTGTCGACAGGTCGGTCCTGAAAGCTTTCTTT
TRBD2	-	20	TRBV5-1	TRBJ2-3	CASSASPSGGRPDSTDTQYF	TGCGCCAGCAGCGCCTCCCCTAGCGGGGGCCGCCCCGATAGCACAGATACGCAGTATTTT
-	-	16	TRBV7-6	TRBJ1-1	CASRPPPGGSNTEAFF	TGTGCCAGCAGACCCCCTCCGGGGGGTTCGAACACTGAAGCTTTCTTT
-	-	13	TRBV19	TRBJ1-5	CASSLAGNQPQHF	TGTGCCAGTAGCTTGGCGGGGAATCAGCCCCAGCATTTT
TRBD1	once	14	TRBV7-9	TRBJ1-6	CAGSRDRGRSPLHF	TGTGCCGGATCCCGGGACAGGGGTAGGTCACCCCTCCACTTT
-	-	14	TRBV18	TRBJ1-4	CASSPNSFSEKLFF	TGTGCCAGCTCACCGAACAGTTTTTCTGAAAAACTGTTTTTT
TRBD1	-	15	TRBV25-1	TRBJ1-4	CASSDSGGRNEKLFF	TGTGCCAGCAGTGATTCAGGGGGTAGAAATGAAAAACTGTTTTTT
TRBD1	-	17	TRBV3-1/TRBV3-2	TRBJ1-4	CASSRGQGANKFEKLFF	TGTGCCAGCAGCCGGGGACAGGGGGCCAATAAGTTTGAAAAACTGTTTTTT
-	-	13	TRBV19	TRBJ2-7	CASSISSRYEQYF	TGTGCCAGTAGTATATCCAGTCGCTACGAGCAGTACTTC